This TCR beta chain was captured in a study of blood T cell repertoires in COVID-19. On the study more broadly: PBMCs, B-cell-depleted T cells, or T cells were the source of the cDNA or gDNA that made up the material.

Germline V gene sequence: CDR1 MNHEY, CDR2 SVGAGI. This CDR3 has 14 amino acids. The V segment lost 6 bases and the J segment 5 bases; nucleotides outside the gene matches: 9. The table came from immunoSEQ multiplex PCR; TCRdb's copy has only in-frame clones and leaves some out. The table records fewer than 300,000 clones, over 75% of them present only once. Enrollees, about 18 to 89 years old, lived in 24 US areas. Each recovered donor of Cohort 3 presented with two negative PCRs, clearance, or symptom resolution. This TCR derives from a woman aged 25 to 39 who had recovered from COVID-19. The chain joins TRBV6-5 to TRBJ2-5, with 7 bases aligning to TRBD2. Source material: PBMCs or T cells enriched from blood (not recorded which). For the CDR3, the DNA is TGTGCCAGCAGATACGGCGGGAGCGGGGAGACCCAGTACTTC. It codes for CASRYGGSGETQYF.